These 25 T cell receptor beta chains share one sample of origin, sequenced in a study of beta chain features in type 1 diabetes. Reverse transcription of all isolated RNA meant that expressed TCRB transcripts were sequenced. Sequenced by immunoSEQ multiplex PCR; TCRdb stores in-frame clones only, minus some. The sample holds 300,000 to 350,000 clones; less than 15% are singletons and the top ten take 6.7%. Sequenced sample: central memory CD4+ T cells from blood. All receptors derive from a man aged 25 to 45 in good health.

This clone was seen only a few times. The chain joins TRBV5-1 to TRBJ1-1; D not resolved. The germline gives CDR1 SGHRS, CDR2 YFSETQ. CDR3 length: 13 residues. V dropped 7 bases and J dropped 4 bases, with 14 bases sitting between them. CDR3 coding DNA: TGCGCCAGCGGAGAGGATATCGGCACTGAAGCTTTCTTT. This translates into CASGEDIGTEAFF. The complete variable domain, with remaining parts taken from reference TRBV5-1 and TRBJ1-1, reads KAGVTQTPRYLIKTRGQQVTLSCSPISGHRSVSWYQQTPGQGLQFLFEYFSETQRNKGNFPGRFSGRQFSNSRSEMNVSTLELGDSALYLCASGEDIGTEAFFGQGTRLTVV.

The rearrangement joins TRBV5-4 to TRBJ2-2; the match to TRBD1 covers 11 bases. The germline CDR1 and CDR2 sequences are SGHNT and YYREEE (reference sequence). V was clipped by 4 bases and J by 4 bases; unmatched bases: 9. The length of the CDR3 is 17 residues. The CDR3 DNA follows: TGTGCCAGCAGCCCGCCAGGACAGGGGGCTGTCACCGGGGAGCTGTTTTTT. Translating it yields CASSPPGQGAVTGELFF.

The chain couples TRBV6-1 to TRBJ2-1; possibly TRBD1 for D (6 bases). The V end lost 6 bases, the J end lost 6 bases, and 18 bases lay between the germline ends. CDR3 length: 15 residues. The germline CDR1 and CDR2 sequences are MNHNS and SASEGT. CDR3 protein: CASSPGQGKFNEQFF. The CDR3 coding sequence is TGTGCCAGCAGCCCGGGACAAGGCAAATTCAATGAGCAGTTCTTC.

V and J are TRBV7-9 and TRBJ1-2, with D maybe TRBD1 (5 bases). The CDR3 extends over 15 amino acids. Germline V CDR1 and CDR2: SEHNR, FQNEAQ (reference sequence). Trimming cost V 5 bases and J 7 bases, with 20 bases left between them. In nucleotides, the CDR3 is TGTGCCAGCAGCCACCCACAGGCCCTTGGGGGTGGCTACACCTTC. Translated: CASSHPQALGGGYTF.

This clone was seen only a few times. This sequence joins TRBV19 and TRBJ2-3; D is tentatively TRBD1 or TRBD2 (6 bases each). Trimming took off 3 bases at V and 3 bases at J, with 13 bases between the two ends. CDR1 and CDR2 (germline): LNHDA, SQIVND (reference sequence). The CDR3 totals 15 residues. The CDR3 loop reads CASSMTGAHTDTQYF. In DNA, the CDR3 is TGTGCCAGTAGTATGACGGGGGCGCATACAGATACGCAGTATTTT.

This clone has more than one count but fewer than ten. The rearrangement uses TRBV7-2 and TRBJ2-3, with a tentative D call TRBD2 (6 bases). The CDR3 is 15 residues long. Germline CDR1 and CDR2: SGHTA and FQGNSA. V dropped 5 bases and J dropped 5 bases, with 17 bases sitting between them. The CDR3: CASSPPGGLRDTQYF. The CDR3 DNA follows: TGTGCCAGCAGCCCTCCTGGGGGACTCCGAGATACGCAGTATTTT.

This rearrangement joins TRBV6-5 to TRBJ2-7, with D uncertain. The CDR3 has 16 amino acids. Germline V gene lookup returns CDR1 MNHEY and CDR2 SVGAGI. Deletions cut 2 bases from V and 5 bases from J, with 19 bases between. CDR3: CASSYQPDRVPNEQYF. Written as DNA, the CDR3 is TGTGCCAGCAGTTACCAACCGGATCGGGTGCCAAACGAGCAGTACTTC.

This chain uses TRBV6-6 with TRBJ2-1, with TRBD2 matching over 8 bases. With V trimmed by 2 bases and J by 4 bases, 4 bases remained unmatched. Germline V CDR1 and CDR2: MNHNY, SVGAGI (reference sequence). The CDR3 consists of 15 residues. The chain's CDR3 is CASSYIGGRYNEQFF. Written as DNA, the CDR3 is TGTGCCAGCAGTTACATAGGCGGGAGGTACAATGAGCAGTTCTTC.

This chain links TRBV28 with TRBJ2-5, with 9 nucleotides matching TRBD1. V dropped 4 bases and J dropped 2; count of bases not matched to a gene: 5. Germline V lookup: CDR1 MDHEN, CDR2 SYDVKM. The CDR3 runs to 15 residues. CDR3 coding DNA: TGTGCCAGCAGTTCCCCCGGGACAGGGCAAGAGACCCAGTACTTC. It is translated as CASSSPGTGQETQYF.

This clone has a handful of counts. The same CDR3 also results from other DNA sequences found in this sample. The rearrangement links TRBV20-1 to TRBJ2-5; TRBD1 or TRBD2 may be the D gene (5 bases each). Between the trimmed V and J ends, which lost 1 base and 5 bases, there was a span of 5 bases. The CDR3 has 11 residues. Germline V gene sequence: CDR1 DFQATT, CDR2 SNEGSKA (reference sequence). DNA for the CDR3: TGCAGTGCTAGAGGGGGGGAGACCCAGTACTTC. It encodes CSARGGETQYF.

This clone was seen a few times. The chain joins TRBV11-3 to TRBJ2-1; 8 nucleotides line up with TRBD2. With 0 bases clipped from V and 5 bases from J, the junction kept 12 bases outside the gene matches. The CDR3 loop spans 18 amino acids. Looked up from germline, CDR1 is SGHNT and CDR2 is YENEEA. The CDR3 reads CASSLDPSGGARDNEQFF. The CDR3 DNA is TGTGCCAGCAGCTTAGATCCCTCCGGGGGGGCTAGGGACAATGAGCAGTTCTTC.

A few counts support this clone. As DNA, the CDR3 is TGTGCCAGCAGTCGCCGTGGGCTTGACTATGGCTACACCTTC. Translating it yields CASSRRGLDYGYTF. The V call is TRBV11-3, the J call TRBJ1-2; no clear D gene. V was pared by 6 bases and J by 3 bases, with 14 bases between. This CDR3 region has 14 residues. Germline V gene data show CDR1 as SGHNT and CDR2 as YENEEA. The full variable domain, rest sourced from reference TRBV11-3 and TRBJ1-2, is EAGVVQSPRYKIIEKKQPVAFWCNPISGHNTLYWYLQNLGQGPELLIRYENEEAVDDSQLPKDRFSAERLKGVDSTLKIQPAELGDSAVYLCASSRRGLDYGYTFGSGTRLTVV.

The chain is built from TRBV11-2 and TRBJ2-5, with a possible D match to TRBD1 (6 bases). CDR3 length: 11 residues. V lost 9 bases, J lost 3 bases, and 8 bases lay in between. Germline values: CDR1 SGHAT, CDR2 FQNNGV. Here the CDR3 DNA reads TGTGCCAGTCAGGGGAAAGAGACCCAGTACTTC. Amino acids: CASQGKETQYF.

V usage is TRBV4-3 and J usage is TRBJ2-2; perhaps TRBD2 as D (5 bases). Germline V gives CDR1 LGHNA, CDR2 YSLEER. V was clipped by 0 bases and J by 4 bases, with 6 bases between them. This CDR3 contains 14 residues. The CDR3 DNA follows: TGCGCCAGCAGCCAAGAAGGAGGCACCGGGGAGCTGTTTTTT. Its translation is CASSQEGGTGELFF.

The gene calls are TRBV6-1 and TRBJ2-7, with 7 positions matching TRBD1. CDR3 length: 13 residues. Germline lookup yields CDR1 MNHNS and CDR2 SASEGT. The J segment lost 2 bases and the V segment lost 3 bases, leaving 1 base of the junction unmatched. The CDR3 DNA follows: TGTGCCAGCAGTGATGGGACAGCCTACGAGCAGTACTTC. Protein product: CASSDGTAYEQYF.

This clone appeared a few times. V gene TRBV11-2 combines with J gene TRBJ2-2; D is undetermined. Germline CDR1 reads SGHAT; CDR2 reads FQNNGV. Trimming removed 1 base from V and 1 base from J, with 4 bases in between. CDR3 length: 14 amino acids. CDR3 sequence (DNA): TGTGCCAGCAGCTTAGTAAGGAACACCGGGGAGCTGTTTTTT. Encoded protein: CASSLVRNTGELFF.

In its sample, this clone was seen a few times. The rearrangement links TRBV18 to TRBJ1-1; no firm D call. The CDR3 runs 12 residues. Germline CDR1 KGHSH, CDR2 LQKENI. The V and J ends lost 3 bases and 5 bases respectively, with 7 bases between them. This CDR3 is CASSPLVTEAFF. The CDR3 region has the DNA TGTGCCAGCTCACCTCTGGTAACTGAAGCTTTCTTT.

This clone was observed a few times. For the CDR3, the DNA is TGTGCCAGCAGGACGGGACAGGGGGGTAATCAGCCCCAGCATTTT. It encodes CASRTGQGGNQPQHF. The genes are TRBV6-1 and TRBJ1-5; 11 positions match TRBD1. From germline, CDR1 is MNHNS and CDR2 SASEGT. The CDR3 is 15 residues long. V lost 6 bases, J lost 4 bases, and 5 bases stayed unmatched.

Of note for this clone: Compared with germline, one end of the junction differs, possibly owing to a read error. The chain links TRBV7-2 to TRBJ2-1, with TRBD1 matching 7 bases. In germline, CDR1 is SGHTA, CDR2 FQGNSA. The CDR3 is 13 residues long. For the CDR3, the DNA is TGCGCCAGCAGCCAAGAGAGGGGGCTTGAGCAGTTCTTC. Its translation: CASSQERGLEQFF.

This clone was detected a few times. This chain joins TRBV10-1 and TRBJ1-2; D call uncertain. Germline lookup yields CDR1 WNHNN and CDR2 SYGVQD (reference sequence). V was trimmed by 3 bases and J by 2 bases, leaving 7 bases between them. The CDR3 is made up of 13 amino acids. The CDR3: CASSESPNYGYTF. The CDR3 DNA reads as TGCGCCAGCAGTGAATCACCAAACTATGGCTACACCTTC.

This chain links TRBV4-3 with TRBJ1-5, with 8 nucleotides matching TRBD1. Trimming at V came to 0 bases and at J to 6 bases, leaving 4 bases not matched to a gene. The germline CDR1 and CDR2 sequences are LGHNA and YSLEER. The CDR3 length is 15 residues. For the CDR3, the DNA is TGCGCCAGCAGCCAAGATAGCAGGGGGCTTCAGCCCCAGCATTTT. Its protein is CASSQDSRGLQPQHF.

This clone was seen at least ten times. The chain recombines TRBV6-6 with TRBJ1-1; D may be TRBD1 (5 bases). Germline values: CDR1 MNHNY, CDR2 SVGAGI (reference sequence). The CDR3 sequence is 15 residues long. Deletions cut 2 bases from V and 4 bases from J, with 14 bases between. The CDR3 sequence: CASSYLQGSGTEAFF. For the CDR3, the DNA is TGTGCCAGCAGTTACCTTCAGGGATCCGGCACTGAAGCTTTCTTT.

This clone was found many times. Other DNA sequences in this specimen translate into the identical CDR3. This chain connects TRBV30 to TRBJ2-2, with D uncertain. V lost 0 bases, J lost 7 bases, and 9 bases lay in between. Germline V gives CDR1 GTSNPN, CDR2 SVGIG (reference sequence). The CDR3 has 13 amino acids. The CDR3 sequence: CAWSVRIRGELFF. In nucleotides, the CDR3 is TGTGCCTGGAGTGTACGGATTCGCGGGGAGCTGTTTTTT.

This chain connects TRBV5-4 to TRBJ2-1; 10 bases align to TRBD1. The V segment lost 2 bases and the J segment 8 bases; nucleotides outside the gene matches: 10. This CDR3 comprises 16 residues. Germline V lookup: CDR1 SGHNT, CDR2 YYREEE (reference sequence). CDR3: CASSFFRGQGIDEQFF. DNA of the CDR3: TGTGCCAGCAGCTTTTTTCGGGGACAGGGGATCGATGAGCAGTTCTTC.

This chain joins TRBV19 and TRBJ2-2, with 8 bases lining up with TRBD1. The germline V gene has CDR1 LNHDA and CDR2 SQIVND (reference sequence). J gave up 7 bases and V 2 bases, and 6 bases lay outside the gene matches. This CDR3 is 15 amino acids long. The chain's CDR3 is CASSIWTGFDGELFF. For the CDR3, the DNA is TGTGCCAGTAGTATATGGACAGGGTTTGACGGGGAGCTGTTTTTT.